One and the same sample provided the 6 T cell receptor beta chains below, sequenced in a study of blood T cell repertoires in COVID-19. The data were produced by immunoSEQ multiplex PCR, yet TCRdb's version contains in-frame clones alone and is incomplete. The profile shows about 170,000 clones, around four fifths of them singletons. The sample was PBMCs or T cells enriched from blood (not recorded which). These receptors all come from a woman between 45 and 60 years old who had recovered from COVID-19.

This clone appeared a single time. The genes are TRBV28 and TRBJ2-5; D is unclear. CDR1 and CDR2 (germline): MDHEN, SYDVKM. The CDR3 loop spans 14 amino acids. Trimming took 6 bases from V and 2 from J, leaving 13 bases between them. The CDR3 nucleotides read TGTGCCAGCAGACCCACGCCGCGACAAGAGACCCAGTACTTC. Amino acids: CASRPTPRQETQYF.

The J gene is TRBJ1-5, the V gene TRBV3-1 (or the pseudogene TRBV3-2); D gene unclear. The length of the CDR3 is 13 residues. CDR1 is LGHDT, CDR2 YNNKEL, per germline (reference sequence). V lost 4 bases and J lost 1, with 5 bases in between. CDR3 region: CASSPGSNQPQHF. As DNA, the CDR3 is TGTGCCAGCAGCCCGGGGAGCAATCAGCCCCAGCATTTT.

This chain uses TRBV19 with TRBJ1-6; 8 bases fit TRBD1. V dropped 5 bases and J dropped 7; count of bases not matched to a gene: 16. Germline V CDR1 and CDR2: LNHDA, SQIVND (reference sequence). The CDR3 runs 18 residues. The CDR3 nucleotides read TGTGCCAGTAGTTTAACCGGGACAGGCCTCCCCCCGAATTCACCCCTCCACTTT. Protein: CASSLTGTGLPPNSPLHF.

The chain is built from TRBV30 and TRBJ1-2; 8 nucleotides align to TRBD1. The trim removed 2 bases at V and 8 bases at J, leaving 7 bases unmatched. This CDR3 region has 13 residues. Germline V gene sequence: CDR1 GTSNPN, CDR2 SVGIG (reference sequence). As DNA, the CDR3 is TGTGCCTGGAGTTTCCAGGGGGCGCCCGGCTACACCTTC. Translated: CAWSFQGAPGYTF.

This rearrangement joins TRBV9 to TRBJ2-5; D perhaps matches TRBD2 (6 bases). The V gene's germline CDR1 is SGDLS and CDR2 YYNGEE. The CDR3 contains 15 residues. Trimming cost V 0 bases and J 5 bases, with 14 bases left between them. For the CDR3, the DNA is TGTGCCAGCAGCGTAGCTGGGGGGTTTGCTGAGACCCAGTACTTC. Its translation: CASSVAGGFAETQYF.

This chain joins TRBV21-1 and TRBJ2-7; TRBD1, the table's D call, lacks a check against the DNA. TRBV21-1 is a documented pseudogene. The CDR3 has 14 residues. CDR3 loop: CASSPNRGKYEQYV. In DNA form, the CDR3 reads TGTGCCAGCAGCCCTAACAGGGGGAAGTACGAGCAGTACGTC.